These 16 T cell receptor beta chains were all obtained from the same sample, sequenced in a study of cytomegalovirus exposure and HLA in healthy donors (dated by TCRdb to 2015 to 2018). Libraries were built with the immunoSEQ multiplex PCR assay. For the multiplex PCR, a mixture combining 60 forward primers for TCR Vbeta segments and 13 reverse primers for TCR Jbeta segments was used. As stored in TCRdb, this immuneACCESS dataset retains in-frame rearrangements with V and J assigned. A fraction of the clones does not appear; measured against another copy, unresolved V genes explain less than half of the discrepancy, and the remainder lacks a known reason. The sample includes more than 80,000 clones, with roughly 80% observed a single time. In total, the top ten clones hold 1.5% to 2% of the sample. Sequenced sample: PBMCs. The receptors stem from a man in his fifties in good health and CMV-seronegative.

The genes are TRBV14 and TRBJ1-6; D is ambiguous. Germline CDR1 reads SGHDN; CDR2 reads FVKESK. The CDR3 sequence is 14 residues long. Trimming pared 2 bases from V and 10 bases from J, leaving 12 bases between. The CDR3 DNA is TGTGCCAGCAGCCAACCTTTAGTGTTGTCACCCCTCCACTTT. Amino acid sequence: CASSQPLVLSPLHF.

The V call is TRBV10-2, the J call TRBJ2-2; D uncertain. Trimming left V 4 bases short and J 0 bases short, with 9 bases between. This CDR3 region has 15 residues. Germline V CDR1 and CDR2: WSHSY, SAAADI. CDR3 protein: CASSVAVANTGELFF. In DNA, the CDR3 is TGCGCCAGCAGTGTGGCGGTCGCGAACACCGGGGAGCTGTTTTTT.

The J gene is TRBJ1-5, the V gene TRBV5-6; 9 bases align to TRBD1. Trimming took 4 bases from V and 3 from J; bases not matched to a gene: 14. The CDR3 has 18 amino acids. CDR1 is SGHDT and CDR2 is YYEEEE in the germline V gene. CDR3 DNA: TGTGCCAGCAGCCCTACCGGGACAGGGCCAAGGACCAATCAGCCCCAGCATTTT. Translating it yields CASSPTGTGPRTNQPQHF.

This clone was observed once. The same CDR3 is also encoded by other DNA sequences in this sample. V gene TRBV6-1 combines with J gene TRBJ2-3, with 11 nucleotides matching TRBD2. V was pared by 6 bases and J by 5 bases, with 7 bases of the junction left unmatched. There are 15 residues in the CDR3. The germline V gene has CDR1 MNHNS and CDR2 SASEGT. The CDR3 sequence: CASSLTSGGRDTQYF. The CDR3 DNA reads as TGTGCCAGCAGCCTTACTAGCGGGGGAAGAGATACGCAGTATTTT.

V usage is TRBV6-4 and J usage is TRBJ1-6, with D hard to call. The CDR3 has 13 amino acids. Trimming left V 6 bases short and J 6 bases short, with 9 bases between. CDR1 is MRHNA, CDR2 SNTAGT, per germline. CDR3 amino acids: CASSVEGNSPLHF. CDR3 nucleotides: TGTGCCAGCAGCGTGGAGGGTAATTCACCCCTCCACTTT.

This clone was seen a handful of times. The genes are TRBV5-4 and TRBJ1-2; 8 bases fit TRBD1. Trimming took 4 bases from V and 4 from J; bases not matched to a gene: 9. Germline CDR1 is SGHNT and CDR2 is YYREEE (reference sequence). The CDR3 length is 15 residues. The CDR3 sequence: CASSQTGQGVYGYTF. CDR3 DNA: TGTGCCAGCAGCCAAACCGGACAGGGCGTCTATGGCTACACCTTC. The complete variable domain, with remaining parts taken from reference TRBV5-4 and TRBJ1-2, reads ETGVTQSPTHLIKTRGQQVTLRCSSQSGHNTVSWYQQALGQGPQFIFQYYREEENGRGNFPPRFSGLQFPNYSSELNVNALELDDSALYLCASSQTGQGVYGYTFGSGTRLTVV.

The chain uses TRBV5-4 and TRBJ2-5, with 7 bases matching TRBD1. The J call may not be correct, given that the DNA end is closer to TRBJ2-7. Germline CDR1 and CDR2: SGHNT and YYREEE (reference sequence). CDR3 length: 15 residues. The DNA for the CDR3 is TGTGCCAGCAGCTTAGAGACAGGGAAGTTCTACGAGCAGTACTTC. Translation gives CASSLETGKFYEQYF.

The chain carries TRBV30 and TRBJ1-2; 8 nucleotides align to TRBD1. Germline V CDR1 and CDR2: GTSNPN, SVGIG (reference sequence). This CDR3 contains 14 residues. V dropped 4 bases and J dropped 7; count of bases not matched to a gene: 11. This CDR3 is CAWNPDRAPGGYTF. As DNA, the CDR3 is TGTGCCTGGAACCCGGACAGGGCCCCTGGTGGCTACACCTTC.

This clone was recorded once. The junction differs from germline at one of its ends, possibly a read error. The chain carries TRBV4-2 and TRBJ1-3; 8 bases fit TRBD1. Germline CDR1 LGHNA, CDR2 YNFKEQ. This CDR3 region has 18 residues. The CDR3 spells CASGQVGGQGHSGNTIYF. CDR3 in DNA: TGTGCCAGCGGCCAAGTAGGCGGACAGGGCCACTCTGGAAACACCATATATTTT.

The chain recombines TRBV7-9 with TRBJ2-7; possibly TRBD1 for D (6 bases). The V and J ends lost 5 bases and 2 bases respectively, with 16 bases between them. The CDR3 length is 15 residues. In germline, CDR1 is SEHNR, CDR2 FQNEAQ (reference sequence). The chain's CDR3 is CASSQSGADPYEQYV. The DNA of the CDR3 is TGTGCCAGCAGCCAGTCAGGGGCGGACCCCTACGAGCAGTACGTC.

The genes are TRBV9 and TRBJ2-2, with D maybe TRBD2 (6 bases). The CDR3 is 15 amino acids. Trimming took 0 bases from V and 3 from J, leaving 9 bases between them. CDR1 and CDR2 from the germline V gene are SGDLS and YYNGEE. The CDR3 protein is CASSVEGTHTGELFF. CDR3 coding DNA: TGTGCCAGCAGCGTAGAAGGGACTCACACCGGGGAGCTGTTTTTT.

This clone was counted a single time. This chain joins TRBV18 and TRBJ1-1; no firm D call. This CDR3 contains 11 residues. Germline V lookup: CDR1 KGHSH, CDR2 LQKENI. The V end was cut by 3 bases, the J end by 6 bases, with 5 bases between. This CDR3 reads CASSPVAEAFF. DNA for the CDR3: TGTGCCAGCTCACCGGTAGCTGAAGCTTTCTTT.

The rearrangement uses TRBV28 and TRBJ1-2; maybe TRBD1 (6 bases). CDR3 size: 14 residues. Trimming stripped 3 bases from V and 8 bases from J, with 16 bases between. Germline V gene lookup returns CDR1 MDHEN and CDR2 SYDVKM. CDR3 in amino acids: CASSFSQGRRGYTF. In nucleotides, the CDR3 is TGTGCCAGCAGTTTTTCACAGGGAAGGAGAGGCTACACCTTC.

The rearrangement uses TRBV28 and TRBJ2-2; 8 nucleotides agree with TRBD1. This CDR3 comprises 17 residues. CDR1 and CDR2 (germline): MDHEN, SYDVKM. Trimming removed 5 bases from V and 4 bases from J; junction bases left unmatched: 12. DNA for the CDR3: TGTGCCAGCAGTCCCCTACAGGGGGGCTGGGGCACCGGGGAGCTGTTTTTT. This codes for CASSPLQGGWGTGELFF.

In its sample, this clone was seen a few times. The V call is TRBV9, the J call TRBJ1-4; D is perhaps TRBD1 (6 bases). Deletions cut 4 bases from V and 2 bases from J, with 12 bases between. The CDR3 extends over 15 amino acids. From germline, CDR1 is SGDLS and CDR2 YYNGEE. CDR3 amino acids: CASSPLGGTNEKLFF. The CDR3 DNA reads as TGTGCCAGCAGCCCGCTAGGGGGTACTAATGAAAAACTGTTTTTT.

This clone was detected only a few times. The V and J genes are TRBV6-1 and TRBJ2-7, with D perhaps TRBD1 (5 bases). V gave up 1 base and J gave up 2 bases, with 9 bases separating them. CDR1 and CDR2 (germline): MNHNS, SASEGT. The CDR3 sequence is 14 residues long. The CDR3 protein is CASSEGTSTYEQYV. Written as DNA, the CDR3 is TGTGCCAGCAGTGAAGGGACAAGTACCTACGAGCAGTACGTC.